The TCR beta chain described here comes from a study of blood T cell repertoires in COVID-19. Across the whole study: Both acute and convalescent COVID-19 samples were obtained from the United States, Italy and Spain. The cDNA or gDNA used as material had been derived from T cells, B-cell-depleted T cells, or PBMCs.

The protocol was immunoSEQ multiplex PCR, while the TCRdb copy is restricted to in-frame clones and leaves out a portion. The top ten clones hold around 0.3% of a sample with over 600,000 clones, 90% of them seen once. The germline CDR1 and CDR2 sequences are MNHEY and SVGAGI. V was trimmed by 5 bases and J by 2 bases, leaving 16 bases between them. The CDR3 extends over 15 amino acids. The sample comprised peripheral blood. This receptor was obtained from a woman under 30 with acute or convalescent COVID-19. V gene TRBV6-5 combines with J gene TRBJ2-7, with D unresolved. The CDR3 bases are TGTGCCAGCAGTCCTAACCTTGCCCGCACCTACGAGCAGTACTTC. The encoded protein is CASSPNLARTYEQYF.